This TCR beta chain was captured by sequencing in a study of blood T cell repertoires in COVID-19. Across the whole study: The origin of the acute and convalescent COVID-19 samples was the United States, Italy and Spain. T cells, B-cell-depleted T cells, or PBMCs supplied cDNA or gDNA.

Original methodology: How many nucleated cells were present was estimated from reference gene primer amplification. Here immunoSEQ multiplex PCR was the method, and the copy in TCRdb shows in-frame clones only, minus some. V and J calls and clone size are given by that table; D and trimming were obtained from the DNA. This sample has about 70,000 clones; approximately 92% occur once, and the top ten carry about 2.9%. The CDR3 covers 20 residues. The source is a man in his fifties or sixties with acute or convalescent COVID-19. Sequenced input: peripheral blood. The chain has TRBV21-1 and TRBJ2-2; no check of the table's D call, TRBD2, against the DNA was made. TRBV21-1 is a recognized pseudogene. CDR3 sequence: CASSKGLWLAGGPDTGELFF. CDR3 nucleotides: TGTGCCAGCAGCAAAGGGCTCTGGCTAGCGGGAGGGCCGGACACCGGGGAGCTGTTTTTT.